This TCR beta chain was retrieved from a study of T cells expressing NK-cell markers. Study information: With respect to HCMV, seven of the eight sequenced donors were seropositive, and one was seronegative.

This CDR3 region has 14 residues. Germline CDR1 MNHEY, CDR2 SVGAGI. Beta-chain TCR cDNA was generated via 5'RACE template switching with UMIs. TCRdb derives one entry per CDR3 protein from the 5' RACE reads, leaving out DNA. This table lists more than 90,000 distinct CDR3 sequences. In terms of frequency, this clonotype is medium-sized (0.01 to 0.1%). This sequence joins TRBV6-5 and TRBJ2-1; TCRdb selects TRBD2, and the lack of DNA leaves this call unchecked. The specimen was blood T cells: a sorted CD56 or NKG2C T cell subset, CD4+ or CD8+ T cells, or bulk PBMC T cells (not recorded which). The sequence was obtained from a woman between 18 and 69 years old in good health. The chain's CDR3 is CASSYSNSPNEQFF.